The 21 T cell receptor beta chains below come from one sample, sequenced in a study of chemoradiotherapy in HPV16-positive cancers. Clones were sequenced by immunoSEQ multiplex PCR, and TCRdb holds only the in-frame ones, with some missing. Among 3,500 to 4,500 clones listed, 85% to 90% were seen once. The sample was gathered from a patient who underwent chemoradiotherapy. These receptors all come from a human donor with HPV-associated anogenital cancer.

The CDR3 DNA is TGTGCCAGCAGTCGAAATAATTCACCCCTCCACTTT. Encoded protein: CASSRNNSPLHF. The J gene is TRBJ1-6, the V gene TRBV6-5; no clear D. The CDR3 runs to 12 residues. Germline lookup yields CDR1 MNHEY and CDR2 SVGAGI. The V end was cut by 5 bases, the J end by 5 bases, with 4 bases between.

The rearrangement joins TRBV9 to TRBJ1-2; D possibly corresponds to TRBD1 (6 bases). This CDR3 contains 14 residues. Germline lookup yields CDR1 SGDLS and CDR2 YYNGEE. V was shortened by 5 bases and J by 7 bases, with 18 bases between the two germline ends. The CDR3 sequence: CASSDRPGAGGYTF. The CDR3 DNA reads as TGTGCCAGCAGTGACCGACCAGGGGCGGGTGGCTACACCTTC.

The genes are TRBV19 and TRBJ2-7, with 7 bases lining up with TRBD1. With 5 bases clipped from V and 3 bases from J, the junction kept 10 bases outside the gene matches. Germline V lookup: CDR1 LNHDA, CDR2 SQIVND (reference sequence). This CDR3 has 15 amino acids. The CDR3: CASSESRTGRYEQYF. The CDR3 bases are TGTGCCAGTAGTGAATCGAGGACAGGCCGCTACGAGCAGTACTTC.

In nucleotides, the CDR3 is TGTGCCAGCAGTTTTGGGGACAGGGTATACACTGAAGCTTTCTTT. As protein: CASSFGDRVYTEAFF. The chain is built from TRBV28 and TRBJ1-1, with 9 bases matching TRBD1. V lost 3 bases and J lost 3; bases outside the gene matches: 5. Germline lookup yields CDR1 MDHEN and CDR2 SYDVKM. CDR3 length: 15 amino acids.

The gene calls are TRBV6-1 and TRBJ2-1; 9 nucleotides align to TRBD2. Losses at the gene ends were 1 base for V and 2 bases for J; bases not matched to a gene: 3. CDR1 and CDR2 (germline): MNHNS, SASEGT. This CDR3 is 16 amino acids long. The CDR3 DNA reads TGTGCCAGCAGTGAAGGCGGGGGGGGCCCCTACAATGAGCAGTTCTTC. Translated: CASSEGGGGPYNEQFF.

This clone showed up just a few times. This chain connects TRBV30 to TRBJ2-3; weak D call: TRBD2 (6 bases). The V and J ends lost 0 bases and 3 bases respectively, with 10 bases between them. The CDR3 runs to 14 residues. Germline V gives CDR1 GTSNPN, CDR2 SVGIG (reference sequence). The CDR3 region has the DNA TGTGCCTGGAGTGTAGAGGCGGGAACAGATACGCAGTATTTT. It codes for CAWSVEAGTDTQYF.

The CDR3 is CASRRDSSYEQYF. CDR3 DNA: TGTGCCAGCAGGCGGGACAGCTCCTACGAGCAGTACTTC. V usage is TRBV6-5 and J usage is TRBJ2-7; TRBD1 is a possible D gene (7 bases). CDR1 and CDR2 (germline): MNHEY, SVGAGI. The CDR3 has 13 residues. Trimming left V 6 bases short and J 0 bases short, with 9 bases between.

CDR3 sequence reads: CASSFRAISTYEQYF. In DNA, the CDR3 is TGTGCCAGCAGCTTTCGCGCGATAAGTACCTACGAGCAGTACTTC. V and J are TRBV5-8 and TRBJ2-7; no reliable D call. The V end was cut by 2 bases, the J end by 2 bases, with 14 bases between. The CDR3 covers 15 residues. Germline-derived CDR1 and CDR2 are SGHTS and YDEGEE.

The rearrangement links TRBV9 to TRBJ2-2, with unresolved D. Trimming shortened V by 4 bases and J by 0 bases, and 1 base separated the two germline ends. The CDR3 totals 12 residues. CDR1 SGDLS and CDR2 YYNGEE come from the germline V gene. Here the CDR3 DNA reads TGTGCCAGCAGCCCGAACACCGGGGAGCTGTTTTTT. This encodes CASSPNTGELFF.

V and J are TRBV2 and TRBJ1-4; TRBD1 might be the D (5 bases). Trimming left V 6 bases short and J 5 bases short, with 19 bases between. The germline V gene has CDR1 SNHLY and CDR2 FYNNEI. CDR3 length: 16 residues. In DNA form, the CDR3 reads TGTGCCAGCAGAAGGGCCCACTCTGGGGGAAATGAAAAACTGTTTTTT. Its protein product is CASRRAHSGGNEKLFF.

This rearrangement joins TRBV5-5 to TRBJ1-5; unclear D gene. CDR1 and CDR2 from the germline V gene are SGHKS and YYEKEE (reference sequence). CDR3 size: 15 residues. The V and J ends lost 0 bases and 6 bases respectively, with 13 bases between them. Here the CDR3 DNA reads TGTGCCAGCAGCTTGGCCGGAGGGCCCGGTCAGCCCCAGCATTTT. It specifies CASSLAGGPGQPQHF. The whole variable domain, remainder taken from reference TRBV5-5 and TRBJ1-5, is DAGVTQSPTHLIKTRGQQVTLRCSPISGHKSVSWYQQVLGQGPQFIFQYYEKEERGRGNFPDRFSARQFPNYSSELNVNALLLGDSALYLCASSLAGGPGQPQHFGDGTRLSIL.

The chain is built from TRBV5-4 and TRBJ2-1, with TRBD2 matching over 8 bases. The length of the CDR3 is 15 residues. The J segment lost 5 bases and the V segment lost 1 base, leaving 5 bases of the junction unmatched. CDR1 is SGHNT, CDR2 YYREEE, per germline (reference sequence). CDR3 sequence (DNA): TGTGCCAGCAGCTTGTGGCGGGGGGTAGACAATGAGCAGTTCTTC. Its translation is CASSLWRGVDNEQFF. Full variable domain (missing parts from reference TRBV5-4 and TRBJ2-1): ETGVTQSPTHLIKTRGQQVTLRCSSQSGHNTVSWYQQALGQGPQFIFQYYREEENGRGNFPPRFSGLQFPNYSSELNVNALELDDSALYLCASSLWRGVDNEQFFGPGTRLTVL.

The chain employs TRBV10-3 and TRBJ2-3; a possible D gene is TRBD2 (5 bases). Germline CDR1 reads ENHRY; CDR2 reads SYGVKD. The CDR3 runs 14 residues. Between the trimmed V and J ends, which lost 11 bases and 7 bases, there was a span of 22 bases. The CDR3 DNA reads as TGTGCCCCCGTGTTCGGTAAGCGGCGGCATACGCAGTATTTT. Amino acid sequence: CAPVFGKRRHTQYF.

The V gene is TRBV27, the J gene TRBJ1-5, with unresolved D. The CDR3 length is 15 residues. Per germline, CDR1 MNHEY and CDR2 SMNVEV (reference sequence). The germline V and J ends were trimmed by 8 bases and 3 bases, with 17 bases remaining between them. The CDR3 DNA follows: TGTGCCAGCGGGGAGCCGCCGAATAACAATCAGCCCCAGCATTTT. Its protein product is CASGEPPNNNQPQHF.

The chain combines TRBV7-9 with TRBJ1-1; 8 bases are shared with TRBD1. Germline V lookup: CDR1 SEHNR, CDR2 FQNEAQ (reference sequence). V shed 3 bases, J shed 4 bases, and the junction held 7 bases outside the gene matches. CDR3 size: 15 residues. This chain's CDR3 is CASSFPTGVGTEAFF. The CDR3 DNA reads as TGTGCCAGCAGCTTTCCGACAGGGGTGGGCACTGAAGCTTTCTTT.

In its sample, this clone was seen once. The rearrangement links TRBV9 to TRBJ2-1; 11 bases line up with TRBD2. The CDR3 totals 15 residues. Germline CDR1 is SGDLS and CDR2 is YYNGEE. The V gene end was trimmed by 3 bases and the J gene end by 10 bases; junction bases not matched to a gene: 9. CDR3 amino acids: CASSGASGGPGEQFF. The CDR3, as DNA: TGTGCCAGCAGCGGGGCTAGCGGGGGGCCCGGGGAGCAGTTCTTC.

This chain joins TRBV2 and TRBJ2-7, with a possible D match to TRBD2 (7 bases). This CDR3 comprises 17 residues. Trimming left V 2 bases short and J 0 bases short, with 17 bases between. CDR1 and CDR2 (germline): SNHLY, FYNNEI. The CDR3 reads CASSELAGASSSYEQYF. CDR3 bases: TGTGCCAGCAGTGAACTGGCGGGGGCCTCAAGCTCCTACGAGCAGTACTTC.

The chain employs TRBV15 and TRBJ1-1; D call uncertain. Trimming shortened V by 9 bases and J by 5 bases, and 13 bases separated the two germline ends. Per the germline V gene, CDR1 is LNHNV and CDR2 is YYDKDF (reference sequence). This CDR3 is built from 12 residues. CDR3 DNA sequence: TGTGCCACTGAGAGCGGGAGGACTGAAGCTTTCTTT. Its protein product is CATESGRTEAFF.

This CDR3 reads CASSVVSSEQFF. CDR3 in DNA: TGTGCCAGCAGCGTCGTCTCCAGTGAGCAGTTCTTC. The V and J genes are TRBV5-6 and TRBJ2-1, with no clear D. In germline, CDR1 is SGHDT, CDR2 YYEEEE. V lost 4 bases and J 9 bases, leaving 11 bases between the germline ends. The CDR3 is 12 amino acids.

The chain joins TRBV27 to TRBJ2-7; TRBD2 is a possible D gene (5 bases). V was pared by 1 base and J by 3 bases, with 16 bases between. The CDR3 totals 16 residues. Germline loops: CDR1 MNHEY, CDR2 SMNVEV (reference sequence). For the CDR3, the DNA is TGTGCCAGCAGTTTATTCGGGGTTGAGGGATACTACGAGCAGTACTTC. Its translation is CASSLFGVEGYYEQYF.

The genes are TRBV5-5 and TRBJ1-2; TRBD1 matches at 7 bases. Trimming cost V 2 bases and J 4 bases; bases outside gene matches: 8. CDR1 is SGHKS and CDR2 is YYEKEE in the germline V gene (reference sequence). The CDR3 loop spans 15 amino acids. The CDR3 nucleotides are TGTGCCAGCAGCTTCCAGACAGGGTTTTTCTATGGCTACACCTTC. Translation gives CASSFQTGFFYGYTF.